Listed here are 5 T cell receptor beta chains from one sample, sequenced in a study of cytomegalovirus exposure and HLA in healthy donors (dated by TCRdb to the late 2010s). Receptor libraries were prepared by the immunoSEQ multiplex PCR assay. For the multiplex PCR, a mixture combining 60 forward primers for TCR Vbeta segments and 13 reverse primers for TCR Jbeta segments was used. TCRdb took this table from immuneACCESS and kept in-frame rearrangements with V and J called. Such tables lack part of the clones; where checked against another copy, unresolved V genes explain under half of the gap, and the rest is unexplained. For this sample the table gives roughly 100,000 clones, of which roughly 80% were detected only once. The top ten constitute approximately 2.8% of the sample. The sequenced sample consisted of PBMCs. These receptors came from a man aged 40-49 years in good health and CMV-seronegative.

The table lists this clone with a few counts. The chain couples TRBV7-9 to TRBJ2-7, with D uncertain. V lost 5 bases to trimming and J lost 5 bases, with 19 bases between them. The CDR3 spans 15 residues. CDR1 is SEHNR and CDR2 is FQNEAQ in the germline V gene (reference sequence). CDR3 sequence: CASSPEGGIHDEQYF. In nucleotides, the CDR3 is TGTGCCAGCAGCCCCGAAGGCGGAATACACGACGAGCAGTACTTC.

In DNA, the CDR3 is TGTGCCAGCAGCCAGGAGGTATGGCGGGGGGGCTCCTACAATGAGCAGTTCTTC. This sequence encodes CASSQEVWRGGSYNEQFF. This chain links TRBV5-6 with TRBJ2-1, with 9 positions matching TRBD2. Germline V gene sequence: CDR1 SGHDT, CDR2 YYEEEE. This CDR3 region has 18 residues. Trimming took 4 bases from V and 0 from J; bases not matched to a gene: 11.

This chain joins TRBV10-3 and TRBJ1-1; D gene ambiguous. V was pared by 2 bases and J by 2 bases, with 12 bases between. Germline V gene data show CDR1 as ENHRY and CDR2 as SYGVKD. The CDR3 covers 15 residues. The chain's CDR3 is CAISEELEVNTEAFF. CDR3 DNA: TGTGCCATCAGTGAGGAGTTAGAGGTCAACACTGAAGCTTTCTTT.

This clone was observed a handful of times. The chain has TRBV6-6 and TRBJ1-1; no reliable D call. The CDR3 length is 14 residues. CDR1 and CDR2 from the germline V gene are MNHNY and SVGAGI (reference sequence). Between the trimmed V and J ends, which lost 3 bases and 2 bases, there was a span of 10 bases. The CDR3 sequence: CASSYLGDNTEAFF. CDR3 in DNA: TGTGCCAGCAGTTATTTGGGAGATAACACTGAAGCTTTCTTT.

The CDR3 coding sequence is TGCGCCAGCAGCCATTTTACATCGATGAACACTGAAGCTTTCTTT. Translation: CASSHFTSMNTEAFF. The J gene is TRBJ1-1, the V gene TRBV4-1; D not certain. There are 15 residues in the CDR3. CDR1 is MGHRA, CDR2 YSYEKL, per germline. Trimming cost V 3 bases and J 0 bases, with 11 bases left between them.